The TCR beta chain described here comes from a study of human versus mouse CDR3 diversity and MHC coevolution. The CDR3 is made up of 16 amino acids. V lost 2 bases, J lost 3 bases, and 11 bases lay in between. The table lists this clone with a count of one. Antigen unknown. Produced via immunoSEQ multiplex PCR; TCRdb's table is partial and in-frame only. The table records 80,000 or so clones, just over 90% of them present only once. Regarding the study as a whole: Mice had fewer CDR3 deletions and insertions than humans on average.

The chain joins TRBV23-1 to TRBJ1-6, with D unclear. TRBV23-1 belongs to the ORF category, with a function that is uncertain. The receptor was derived from a person aged 30 to 69 in good health. The sample was naive CD4+ T cells from blood. As to subset: CD45RO-negative CD62L-positive naive CD4 T cells. In nucleotides, the CDR3 is TGCGCCAGCAGTCAAGGCACAGAGTACTATAATTCACCCCTCCACTTT. It translates to CASSQGTEYYNSPLHF.